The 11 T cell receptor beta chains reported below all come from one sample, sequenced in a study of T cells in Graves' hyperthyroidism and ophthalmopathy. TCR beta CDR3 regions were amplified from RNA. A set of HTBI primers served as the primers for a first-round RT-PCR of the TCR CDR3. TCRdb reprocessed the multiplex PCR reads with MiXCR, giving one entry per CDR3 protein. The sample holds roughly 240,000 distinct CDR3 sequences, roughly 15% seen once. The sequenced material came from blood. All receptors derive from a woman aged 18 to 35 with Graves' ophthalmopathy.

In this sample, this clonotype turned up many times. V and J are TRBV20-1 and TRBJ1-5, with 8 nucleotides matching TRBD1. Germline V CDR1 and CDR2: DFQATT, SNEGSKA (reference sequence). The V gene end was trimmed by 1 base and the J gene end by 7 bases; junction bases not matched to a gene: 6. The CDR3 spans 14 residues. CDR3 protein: CSARGTGTGQPQHF. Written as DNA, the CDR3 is TGCAGTGCTAGAGGGACAGGGACGGGGCAGCCCCAGCATTTT.

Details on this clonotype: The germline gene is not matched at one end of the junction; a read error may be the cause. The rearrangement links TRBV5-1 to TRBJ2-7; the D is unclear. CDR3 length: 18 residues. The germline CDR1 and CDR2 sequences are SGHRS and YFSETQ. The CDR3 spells CASSYIRALTLLSYEQYF. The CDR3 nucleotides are TGTGCCAGCAGCTACATACGGGCCTTAACCCTATTGTCCTACGAGCAGTACTTC.

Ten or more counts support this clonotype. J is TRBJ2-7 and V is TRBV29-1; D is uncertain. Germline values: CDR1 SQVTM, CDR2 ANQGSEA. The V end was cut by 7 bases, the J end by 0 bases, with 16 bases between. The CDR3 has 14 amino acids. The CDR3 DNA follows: TGCAGCGCAGTCATGAATCCAAGCTCCTACGAGCAGTACTTC. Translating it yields CSAVMNPSSYEQYF.

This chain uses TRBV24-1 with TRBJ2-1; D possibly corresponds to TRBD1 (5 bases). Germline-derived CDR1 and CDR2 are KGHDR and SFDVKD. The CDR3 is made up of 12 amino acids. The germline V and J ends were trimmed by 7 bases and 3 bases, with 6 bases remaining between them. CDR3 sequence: CATRDSYNEQFF. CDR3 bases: TGTGCCACCAGAGACAGCTACAATGAGCAGTTCTTC.

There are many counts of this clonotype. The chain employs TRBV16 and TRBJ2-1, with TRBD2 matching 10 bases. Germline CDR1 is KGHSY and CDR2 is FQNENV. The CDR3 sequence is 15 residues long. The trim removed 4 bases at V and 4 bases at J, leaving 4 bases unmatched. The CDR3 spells CASSRRTSGYNEQFF. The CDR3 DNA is TGTGCCAGCAGCCGTAGGACTAGCGGATACAATGAGCAGTTCTTC.

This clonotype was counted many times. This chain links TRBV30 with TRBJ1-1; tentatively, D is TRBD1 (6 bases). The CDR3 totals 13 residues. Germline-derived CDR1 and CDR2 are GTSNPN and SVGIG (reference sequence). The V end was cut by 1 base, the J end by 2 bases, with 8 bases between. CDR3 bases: TGTGCCTGGAGTGCGGACAGTAACACTGAAGCTTTCTTT. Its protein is CAWSADSNTEAFF.

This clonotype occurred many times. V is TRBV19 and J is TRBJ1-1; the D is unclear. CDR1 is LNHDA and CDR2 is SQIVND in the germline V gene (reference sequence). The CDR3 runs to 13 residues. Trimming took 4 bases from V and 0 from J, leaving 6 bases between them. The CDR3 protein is CASSKSLNTEAFF. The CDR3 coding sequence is TGTGCCAGTAGTAAATCTCTGAACACTGAAGCTTTCTTT. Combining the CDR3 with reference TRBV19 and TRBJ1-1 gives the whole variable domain DGGITQSPKYLFRKEGQNVTLSCEQNLNHDAMYWYRQDPGQGLRLIYYSQIVNDFQKGDIAEGYSVSREKKESFPLTVTSAQKNPTAFYLCASSKSLNTEAFFGQGTRLTVV.

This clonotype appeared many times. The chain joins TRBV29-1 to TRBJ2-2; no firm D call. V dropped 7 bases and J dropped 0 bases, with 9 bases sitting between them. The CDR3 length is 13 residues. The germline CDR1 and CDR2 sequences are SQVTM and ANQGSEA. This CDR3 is CSGQETNTGELFF. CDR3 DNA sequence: TGCAGCGGACAAGAGACGAACACCGGGGAGCTGTTTTTT.

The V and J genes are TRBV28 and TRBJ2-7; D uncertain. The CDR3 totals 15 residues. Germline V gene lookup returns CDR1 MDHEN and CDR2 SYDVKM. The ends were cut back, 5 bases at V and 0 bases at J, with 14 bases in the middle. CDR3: CASSTLWTGSYEQYF. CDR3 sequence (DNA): TGTGCCAGCAGTACCCTCTGGACCGGCTCCTACGAGCAGTACTTC.

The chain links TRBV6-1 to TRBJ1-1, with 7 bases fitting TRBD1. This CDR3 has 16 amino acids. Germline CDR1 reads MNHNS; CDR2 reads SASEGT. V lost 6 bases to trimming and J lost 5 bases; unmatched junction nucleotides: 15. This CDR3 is CASSPLLTGEGTEAFF. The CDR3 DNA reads TGTGCCAGCAGCCCTTTGCTAACAGGGGAAGGGACTGAAGCTTTCTTT.

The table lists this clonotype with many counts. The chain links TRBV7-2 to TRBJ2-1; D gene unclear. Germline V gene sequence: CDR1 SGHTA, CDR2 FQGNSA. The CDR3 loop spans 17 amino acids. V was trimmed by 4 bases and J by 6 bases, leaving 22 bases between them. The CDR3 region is CASSSTPGRSRPNEQFF. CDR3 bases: TGTGCCAGCAGCTCGACCCCGGGCAGATCGAGGCCCAATGAGCAGTTCTTC.